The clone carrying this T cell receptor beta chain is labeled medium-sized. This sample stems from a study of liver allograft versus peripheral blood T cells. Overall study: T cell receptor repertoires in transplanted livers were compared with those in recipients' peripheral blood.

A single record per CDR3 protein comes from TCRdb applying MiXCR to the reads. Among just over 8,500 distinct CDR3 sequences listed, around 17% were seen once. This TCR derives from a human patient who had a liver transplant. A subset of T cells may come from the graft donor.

The CDR3 DNA follows: TGTGCCACCCAGGGACAGAGGAGCTCCTACGAGCAGTACTTC. This gives the protein CATQGQRSSYEQYF. This sequence joins TRBV10-3 and TRBJ2-7; 7 bases map to TRBD1. Germline CDR1 and CDR2: ENHRY and SYGVKD. The J segment lost 0 bases and the V segment lost 10 bases, leaving 9 bases of the junction unmatched. This CDR3 comprises 14 residues.